The clone carrying this TCR beta chain was detected a few times. Its antigen is unknown. These data come from a study of blood T cells in healthy people across ages. Findings of the study overall: Measured against age, TCR beta diversity per million T cells decreased in a roughly linear manner. One million T cells yielded diversity estimates that were considered underestimates.

Primed by a sample-barcoded 5' primer and a J-beta primer mix, a second PCR proceeded for about 6 to 11 cycles. TCRdb called the 5' RACE reads again in MiXCR, with one record for every CDR3 protein. The data hold 500,000 to 550,000 distinct CDR3 sequences, with nearly 25% observed a single time. CDR1 is LGHNA and CDR2 is YSLEER in the germline V gene. V lost 2 bases and J 7 bases, leaving 9 bases between the germline ends. The CDR3 has 14 amino acids. These data also featured in a second study, about T cells of mothers and their children. That study adds: Whether pairs are related or unrelated, thymic selection shapes their TCR recombination output in much the same way.

J is TRBJ1-6 and V is TRBV4-3; the D gene is possibly TRBD1 (6 bases). The receptor comes from a boy between 5 and 17 years old in good health. Sequences were obtained from blood. The CDR3 region has the DNA TGCGCCAGCAGCCAAACGAGGGGGAATTCACCCCTCCACTTT. Translated: CASSQTRGNSPLHF.